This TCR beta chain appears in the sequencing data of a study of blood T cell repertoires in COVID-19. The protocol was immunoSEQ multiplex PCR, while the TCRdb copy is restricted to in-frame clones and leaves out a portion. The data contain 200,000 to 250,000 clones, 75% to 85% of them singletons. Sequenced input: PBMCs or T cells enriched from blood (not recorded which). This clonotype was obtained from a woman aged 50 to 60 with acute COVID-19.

CDR3 sequence (DNA): TGTGCCAGCAGCAGACAGGGTGGGAGCAATCAGCCCCAGCATTTT. This gives the protein CASSRQGGSNQPQHF. The gene calls are TRBV2 and TRBJ1-5; 7 bases are a match to TRBD1. CDR3 length: 15 amino acids. V was clipped by 6 bases and J by 1 base; unmatched bases: 6. Germline loops: CDR1 SNHLY, CDR2 FYNNEI.